This T cell receptor (beta chain) was sequenced in a study of T cell responses to AZD1222 COVID-19 vaccine. As for the study in general: The analysis combined second doses at about 4 or about 12 weeks.

Whole-study findings and limits: Repertoires were obtained solely post-peak T cell response. Breadth and depth of Spike-specific TCRs rose after two AZD1222 doses. Donors, mostly white British, included more females; clonal diversity was possibly underestimated.

CDR1 is SQVTM, CDR2 ANQGSEA, per germline. The CDR3 is made up of 12 amino acids. Trimming shortened V by 7 bases and J by 2 bases, and 8 bases separated the two germline ends. Remarks on this clone: Its matching antigen is unknown.

Sequencing used immunoSEQ multiplex PCR; TCRdb keeps in-frame clones, though not all of them. The table includes around 260,000 clones, approximately 95% detected once. The chain links TRBV29-1 to TRBJ2-2, with D unclear. This sequence was found in an adult in good health. Sample: peripheral blood, taken on day 0 of AZD1222 vaccination. The CDR3 region is CSGQTNTGELFF. The CDR3 region has the DNA TGCAGCGGGCAGACTAACACCGGGGAGCTGTTTTTT.